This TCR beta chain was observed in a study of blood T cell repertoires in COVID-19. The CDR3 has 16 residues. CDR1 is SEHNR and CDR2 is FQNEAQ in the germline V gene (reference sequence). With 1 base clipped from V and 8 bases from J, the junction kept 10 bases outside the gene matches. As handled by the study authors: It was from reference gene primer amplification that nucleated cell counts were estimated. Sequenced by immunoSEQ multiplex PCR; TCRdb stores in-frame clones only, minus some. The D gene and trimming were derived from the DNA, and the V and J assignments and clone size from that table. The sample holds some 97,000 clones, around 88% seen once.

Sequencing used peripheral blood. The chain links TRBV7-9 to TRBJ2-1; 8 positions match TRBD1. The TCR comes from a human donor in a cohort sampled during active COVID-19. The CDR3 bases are TGTGCCAGCAGCTTAGGTAGGACAGGGATAGCGCATGAGCAGTTCTTC. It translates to CASSLGRTGIAHEQFF.